The 21 T cell receptor beta chains below all came from one sample that was sequenced in a study of cytomegalovirus exposure and HLA in healthy donors. 13 Jbeta primers and 60 Vbeta primers were used for the PCR. Profiling relied on immunoSEQ multiplex PCR, and the TCRdb table lists in-frame clones only, not all of them. The sample shows around 200,000 clones, more than 65% of them seen only once. The sequenced material came from PBMCs. Source of these receptors: a woman aged 30 to 39 in good health and CMV-seropositive.

This clone came up a few times. CDR3 loop: CASSAGGDEQYF. CDR3 bases: TGTGCCAGCTCCGCCGGGGGGGACGAGCAGTACTTC. The chain combines TRBV18 with TRBJ2-7; 8 bases are a match to TRBD2. The CDR3 has 12 residues. Unmatched junction bases numbered 3, after V lost 6 bases and J lost 5 bases. The germline CDR1 and CDR2 sequences are KGHSH and LQKENI.

V gene TRBV6-5 combines with J gene TRBJ2-7; TRBD1 aligns across 8 bases. The CDR3 extends over 15 amino acids. Germline CDR1 is MNHEY and CDR2 is SVGAGI. Trimming removed 6 bases from V and 4 bases from J; junction bases left unmatched: 11. In nucleotides, the CDR3 is TGTGCCAGCAGCCAGAGGGGGACAGGTTTTTACGAGCAGTACTTC. Its translation is CASSQRGTGFYEQYF.

V and J are TRBV7-2 and TRBJ2-3; TRBD2 aligns across 11 bases. Germline CDR1 reads SGHTA; CDR2 reads FQGNSA. This CDR3 region has 16 residues. V shed 4 bases and J 4 bases; nucleotides not matched to a gene: 7. The CDR3 here is CASSYLAGGSSDTQYF. Written as DNA, the CDR3 is TGTGCCAGCAGCTACCTAGCGGGAGGTAGTTCAGATACGCAGTATTTT.

The rearrangement links TRBV7-9 to TRBJ1-1; D is possibly TRBD1 (6 bases). The length of the CDR3 is 15 residues. The ends were cut back, 3 bases at V and 4 bases at J, with 15 bases in the middle. CDR1 SEHNR and CDR2 FQNEAQ come from the germline V gene (reference sequence). In DNA form, the CDR3 reads TGTGCCAGCAGCTTGACAGGACGGGTAGGCACTGAAGCTTTCTTT. Protein sequence: CASSLTGRVGTEAFF. Together with reference TRBV7-9 and TRBJ1-1, the CDR3 gives the full variable domain: DTGVSQNPRHKITKRGQNVTFRCDPISEHNRLYWYRQTLGQGPEFLTYFQNEAQLEKSRLLSDRFSAERPKGSFSTLEIQRTEQGDSAMYLCASSLTGRVGTEAFFGQGTRLTVV.

This clone was observed a single time. The J gene is TRBJ2-7, the V gene TRBV27; a weak D match, TRBD2 (6 bases). Germline lookup yields CDR1 MNHEY and CDR2 SMNVEV (reference sequence). With 4 bases removed from V and 0 bases from J, the gap between germline ends came to 19 bases. The CDR3 has 17 residues. CDR3 region: CASSSSGGLLSSYEQYF. Written as DNA, the CDR3 is TGTGCCAGCAGTTCTTCAGGAGGGCTGCTGAGCTCCTACGAGCAGTACTTC.

The chain combines TRBV10-3 with TRBJ2-1; D is undetermined. The CDR3 has 17 amino acids. The ends were cut back, 0 bases at V and 4 bases at J, with 16 bases in the middle. In germline, CDR1 is ENHRY, CDR2 SYGVKD. CDR3 DNA: TGTGCCATCAGTGAGTCACTTAAAGTAAGAGGTTACAATGAGCAGTTCTTC. Encoded protein: CAISESLKVRGYNEQFF.

This chain links TRBV27 with TRBJ2-7; D may be TRBD1 (6 bases). The CDR3 contains 17 residues. With 4 bases removed from V and 3 bases from J, the gap between germline ends came to 22 bases. In germline, CDR1 is MNHEY, CDR2 SMNVEV (reference sequence). In DNA, the CDR3 is TGTGCCAGCAGTTCGACATCACAGGGCCCTTCCCACTACGAGCAGTACTTC. Its protein product is CASSSTSQGPSHYEQYF.

The chain joins TRBV6-5 to TRBJ2-7, with 8 bases matching TRBD1. V was pared by 5 bases and J by 1 base, with 4 bases of the junction left unmatched. CDR1 and CDR2 (germline): MNHEY, SVGAGI. This CDR3 region has 14 residues. Written as DNA, the CDR3 is TGTGCCAGCAGTGTACAGGGGGAGTCCTACGAGCAGTACTTC. This translates into CASSVQGESYEQYF.

This clone was seen more than once but under ten times. The CDR3 bases are TGCGCCAGCAGCCAAGATCCCGGGGGGTTCTCCTACGAGCAGTACTTC. The encoded protein is CASSQDPGGFSYEQYF. The rearrangement uses TRBV4-1 and TRBJ2-7; 7 bases agree with TRBD2. V was clipped by 0 bases and J by 0 bases; unmatched bases: 5. The germline V gene encodes CDR1 MGHRA and CDR2 YSYEKL. This CDR3 region has 16 residues.

The gene calls are TRBV5-1 and TRBJ2-7; 8 bases line up with TRBD2. With 2 bases clipped from V and 2 bases from J, the junction kept 6 bases outside the gene matches. The CDR3 has 15 residues. Germline V gene lookup returns CDR1 SGHRS and CDR2 YFSETQ. CDR3 in amino acids: CASSFQSGSAYEQYF. CDR3 DNA sequence: TGCGCCAGCAGCTTCCAAAGCGGGAGTGCCTACGAGCAGTACTTC.

The chain combines TRBV4-2 with TRBJ2-1, with a weak D call TRBD2 (6 bases). The V end was cut by 1 base, the J end by 3 bases, with 10 bases between. In germline, CDR1 is LGHNA, CDR2 YNFKEQ. The CDR3 contains 15 residues. Here the CDR3 reads CASSQAASDYNEQFF. The CDR3 coding sequence is TGTGCCAGCAGCCAAGCAGCTAGCGACTACAATGAGCAGTTCTTC.

The chain links TRBV5-8 to TRBJ1-5; D not resolved. The CDR3 spans 14 residues. The V gene lost 0 bases and the J gene lost 5 bases, with 9 bases spanning the gap. Germline values: CDR1 SGHTS, CDR2 YDEGEE. The CDR3 DNA is TGTGCCAGCAGCTTGGCTCTAGAGTATCAGCCCCAGCATTTT. Its protein is CASSLALEYQPQHF.

Only a few counts were recorded for this clone. CDR3 bases: TGTGCCAGCAGTGACCGACAGAACACTGAAGCTTTCTTT. Translation: CASSDRQNTEAFF. This chain uses TRBV6-1 with TRBJ1-1; no reliable D call. The CDR3 has 13 amino acids. Trimming shortened V by 3 bases and J by 1 base, and 6 bases separated the two germline ends. Germline V CDR1 and CDR2: MNHNS, SASEGT.

This clone was seen a handful of times. This sequence joins TRBV6-6 and TRBJ2-7, with D possibly being TRBD1 (6 bases). Germline values: CDR1 MNHNY, CDR2 SVGAGI (reference sequence). Trimming removed 5 bases from V and 0 bases from J, with 14 bases in between. The length of the CDR3 is 15 residues. CDR3 coding DNA: TGTGCCAGCAGTACCACCCGGACAGTCTCCTACGAGCAGTACTTC. Translated: CASSTTRTVSYEQYF.

The chain recombines TRBV5-4 with TRBJ2-4, with D possibly matching TRBD2 (5 bases). Trimming shortened V by 1 base and J by 9 bases, and 8 bases separated the two germline ends. This CDR3 spans 12 amino acids. Germline loops: CDR1 SGHNT, CDR2 YYREEE (reference sequence). Here the CDR3 DNA reads TGTGCCAGCAGCTTGCGGGGTAGCATTCAGTACTTC. Residues: CASSLRGSIQYF.

V and J are TRBV25-1 and TRBJ1-2; perhaps TRBD1 as D (6 bases). CDR1 is MGHDK and CDR2 is SYGVNS in the germline V gene. Trimming shortened V by 1 base and J by 2 bases, and 8 bases separated the two germline ends. This CDR3 is built from 14 residues. The DNA of the CDR3 is TGTGCCAGCAGTGAATCCGGACAGAACTATGGCTACACCTTC. Protein sequence: CASSESGQNYGYTF.

CDR3 bases: TGCGCCAGCATCGGCGGGGGCGGGGGAAGGGGTAATTCACCCCTCCACTTT. This sequence encodes CASIGGGGGRGNSPLHF. V and J are TRBV5-1 and TRBJ1-6; TRBD1 might be the D (6 bases). This CDR3 region has 17 residues. The germline V gene has CDR1 SGHRS and CDR2 YFSETQ. V was cut by 6 bases and J by 6 bases, with 22 bases left in between.

This clone was seen a handful of times. The V gene is TRBV28, the J gene TRBJ2-1; possibly TRBD1 for D (6 bases). This CDR3 is built from 14 residues. Germline assignment: CDR1 MDHEN and CDR2 SYDVKM. Trimming removed 4 bases at V and 4 bases at J, with 11 bases between. CDR3 sequence reads: CASSSVGAYNEQFF. CDR3 coding DNA: TGTGCCAGCAGTTCTGTGGGGGCTTACAATGAGCAGTTCTTC.

V and J are TRBV5-4 and TRBJ2-6; weak D call: TRBD1 (6 bases). Germline CDR1 and CDR2: SGHNT and YYREEE (reference sequence). The CDR3 contains 15 residues. V gave up 4 bases and J gave up 4 bases, with 12 bases separating them. The CDR3 DNA reads as TGTGCCAGCAGCCTAGGGGGAGCCGGGGCCAACGTCCTGACTTTC. It codes for CASSLGGAGANVLTF.

CDR3 DNA sequence: TGTGCCAGCAGTTTTGGGGGAGGCGGTGAGCAGTTCTTC. This gives the protein CASSFGGGGEQFF. The chain links TRBV28 to TRBJ2-1, with a weak D call TRBD2 (6 bases). Germline assignment: CDR1 MDHEN and CDR2 SYDVKM. Trimming cost V 3 bases and J 9 bases, with 12 bases left between them. CDR3 length equals 13 residues.

This clone appeared a single time. The V call is TRBV18, the J call TRBJ2-7, with TRBD2 matching over 14 bases. V dropped 6 bases and J dropped 1; count of bases not matched to a gene: 5. The CDR3 loop spans 16 amino acids. The germline CDR1 and CDR2 sequences are KGHSH and LQKENI. Here the CDR3 DNA reads TGTGCCAGCTCCGAGGGACTAGCGGGAGTTTCCTACGAGCAGTACTTC. Translation gives CASSEGLAGVSYEQYF.